These 4 T cell receptor beta chains were all obtained from the same sample, sequenced in a study of shared clonotypes between healthy human individuals. Sequencing was performed with immunoSEQ multiplex PCR; in TCRdb, only in-frame clones are kept and a portion is missing. Of over 2 million clones in the sample, roughly 95% were seen once. The material sequenced was naive CD4+ T cells sorted from blood. As for subset: CD45RA+ positively selected. These receptors came from a man younger than 30 in good health.

The chain recombines TRBV19 with TRBJ2-3; D is uncertain. V gave up 3 bases and J gave up 1 base, with 8 bases separating them. The CDR3 consists of 14 residues. Germline CDR1 reads LNHDA; CDR2 reads SQIVND (reference sequence). The CDR3 region is CASSMARGTDTQYF. The CDR3 DNA reads as TGTGCCAGTAGTATGGCTAGAGGCACAGATACGCAGTATTTT.

V and J are TRBV6-5 and TRBJ2-3, with 14 bases lining up with TRBD2. Trimming cost V 2 bases and J 6 bases; bases outside gene matches: 4. Per germline, CDR1 MNHEY and CDR2 SVGAGI. The CDR3 totals 16 residues. The CDR3 nucleotides are TGTGCCAGCAGTTACGGACTAGCGGGGGGCCATGATACGCAGTATTTT. Protein product: CASSYGLAGGHDTQYF.

The rearrangement uses TRBV20-1 and TRBJ2-2, with no clear D. This CDR3 region has 10 residues. The V gene's germline CDR1 is DFQATT and CDR2 SNEGSKA (reference sequence). V lost 5 bases and J 6 bases, leaving 4 bases between the germline ends. The CDR3 nucleotides read TGCAGTGCTCTGTCCGGGGAGCTGTTTTTT. Residues: CSALSGELFF.

This chain uses TRBV23-1 with TRBJ2-7, with a possible D match to TRBD1 (6 bases). TRBV23-1 is given ORF status, its function remaining uncertain. Trimming shortened V by 5 bases and J by 6 bases, and 11 bases separated the two germline ends. The CDR3 totals 12 residues. DNA for the CDR3: TGCGCCAGCAGTGTTACAGGGACCGAGCAGTACTTC. Protein product: CASSVTGTEQYF.